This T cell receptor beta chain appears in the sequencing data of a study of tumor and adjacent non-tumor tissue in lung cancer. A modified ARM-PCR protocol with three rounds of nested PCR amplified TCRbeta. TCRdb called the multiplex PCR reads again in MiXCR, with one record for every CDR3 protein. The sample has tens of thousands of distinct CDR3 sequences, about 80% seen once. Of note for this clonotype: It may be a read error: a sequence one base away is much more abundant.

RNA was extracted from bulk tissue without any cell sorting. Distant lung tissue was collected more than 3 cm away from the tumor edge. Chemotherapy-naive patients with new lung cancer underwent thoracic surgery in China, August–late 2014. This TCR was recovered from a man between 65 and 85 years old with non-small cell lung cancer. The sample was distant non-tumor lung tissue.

In nucleotides, the CDR3 is TGTGCCGGCAGTGAAGCGGGGGGATCTGGGGCCAACGTCCTGACTTTC. It specifies CAGSEAGGSGANVLTF. The chain recombines TRBV6-1 with TRBJ2-6; 9 nucleotides match TRBD2. CDR1 is MNHNS and CDR2 is SASEGT in the germline V gene. This CDR3 is built from 16 residues.